The clone carrying this T cell receptor (beta chain) was found many times. Its specificity is unknown. Individual cDNA molecules each received unique molecular identifiers attached to them. TCRdb itself ran the 5' RACE reads through MiXCR, one entry per CDR3 protein. The sample has nearly 55,000 distinct CDR3 sequences; about 7.7% are singletons. The data belong to a study of early T cells in non-severe SARS-CoV-2 infection. Study summary: Chains from this unsorted whole-blood bulk RNA could not be paired. Findings and limits, study-wide: Using VDJdb, the matching emphasized anti-spike CD8 responses while missing private and CD4 specificities.

V lost 7 bases and J 1 base, leaving 10 bases between the germline ends. There are 13 residues in the CDR3. Germline V gene lookup returns CDR1 MNHEY and CDR2 SMNVEV (reference sequence). This clonotype was sampled from an adult who was a healthcare worker with PCR-confirmed SARS-CoV-2 infection or an uninfected control (not recorded which). The material was whole blood, obtained at baseline. V is TRBV27 and J is TRBJ1-2, with D tentatively TRBD1 (6 bases). The CDR3 DNA sequence: TGTGCCAGCACGAGGGGGGTTAACTATGGCTACACCTTC. Amino acids: CASTRGVNYGYTF.